This T cell receptor beta chain was identified in a study of human thymus T cells (TCRdb year 2020). For context, the study as a whole: TCR alpha and beta repertoires from seven to nine infant thymus samples and four related peripheral blood samples were characterized in the study. The cohort included more than 5 male and two female infants, with donor ages spanning 7 to 244 days.

A word on this clone: There is no known antigen for this receptor. No base-level quality is on record; no much larger clone is a single base apart.

Study-wide conclusions, independent of this receptor: Usage of V and J gene segments appeared to be biased in both the thymic and the peripheral blood repertoires. Thymus samples yielded on average roughly 790,000 unique TCRB clonotypes, compared with 80,000 to 85,000 from blood samples.

The immunoSEQ multiplex PCR assay was used to amplify the TCRB and TCRAD loci from a standardized amount of quality-controlled genomic DNA. The amplicons covered the V(D)J region and were long enough to include the CDR3 and to identify the V and J genes. The commercial immunoSEQ service was used to sequence amplicons on an Illumina platform. In the paper's pipeline: Primer bias and sequencing errors were corrected using previously described methods, and TCRAD and TCRB definitions followed the IMGT database. The repertoires were analysed using immunoSEQ Analyzer 3.0 and VDJTools for basic statistics, V/J segment usage, diversity estimates, rarefaction and pairwise overlap. Diversity was estimated with Chao1, ChaoE, Efron-Thisted, Shannon and inverse Simpson indices, and also on datasets down-sampled to the smallest sample. Repertoire overlap was determined by strict matching of CDR3 nucleotide sequence, V gene and J gene, and Jaccard-based multidimensional scaling clustering was applied. TCRdb took this table from immuneACCESS and kept in-frame rearrangements with V and J called. Such tables lack part of the clones; where checked against another copy, unresolved V genes explain under half of the gap, and the rest is unexplained. The DNA gave D and trimming, while V, J and clone size come from that table. The table for this sample lists 40,000 to 45,000 clones; approximately 95% of them were counted only once. Roughly 0.12% of the sample rests with the top ten.

The donors were immunologically healthy infants in Finland who had open corrective cardiac surgery for congenital heart defects. For four of the eight donors, a small about 0.45-1 mL aliquot of peripheral blood was collected during surgery. Instead of starting from a fixed cell number, genomic DNA extraction from blood samples used all available leukocytes. ACK lysis buffer was used to remove erythrocytes from the blood, and the remaining leukocytes were kept as pellets at -70 degrees C. Genomic DNA was extracted from frozen cell pellets with a QIAsymphony instrument. Input material: blood. This receptor was taken from a boy younger than two with a congenital heart defect but otherwise immunologically healthy.

The DNA reads TGCGCCAGCAGCCAAGTGACGGGGGCCAGCGGGGAGCTGTTTTTT. The translation is CASSQVTGASGELFF. The receptor chain draws on TRBV4-3 and TRBJ2-2; the D gene may be TRBD1 or TRBD2, since each aligns over 6 bases. The trim is 1 base for V and 7 bases for J, with a gap of 13 bases between the germline ends. The CDR3 starts with the cysteine, ends with the phenylalanine, and has 15 residues. Only the CDR3 DNA is retained, 45 bases long and in frame from the first base. The germline V gene gives CDR1 as LGHNA and CDR2 as YSLEER.